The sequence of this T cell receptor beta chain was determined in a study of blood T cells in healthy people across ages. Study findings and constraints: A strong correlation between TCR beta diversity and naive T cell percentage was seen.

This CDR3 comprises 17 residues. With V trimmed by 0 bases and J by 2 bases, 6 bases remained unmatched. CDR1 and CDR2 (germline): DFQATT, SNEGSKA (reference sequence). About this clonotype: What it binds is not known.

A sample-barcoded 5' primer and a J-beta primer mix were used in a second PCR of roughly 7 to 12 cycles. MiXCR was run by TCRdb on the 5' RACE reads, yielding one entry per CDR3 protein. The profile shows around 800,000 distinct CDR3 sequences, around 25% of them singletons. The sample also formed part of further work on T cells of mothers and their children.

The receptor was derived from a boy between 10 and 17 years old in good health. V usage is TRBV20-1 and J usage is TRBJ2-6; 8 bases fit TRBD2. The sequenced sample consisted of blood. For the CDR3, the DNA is TGCAGTGCTAGAGATCCCCGGGGGGGCGCTGGGGCCAACGTCCTGACTTTC. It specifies CSARDPRGGAGANVLTF.